The next 5 T cell receptor beta chains were all read from a single sample in a study of blood T cell repertoires in COVID-19. Clones were sequenced by immunoSEQ multiplex PCR, and TCRdb holds only the in-frame ones, with some missing. The sample has 150,000 to 200,000 clones; 70% to 90% are singletons. Sequencing was carried out using peripheral blood. The receptor set was obtained from a man between 18 and 29 years old with acute or convalescent COVID-19.

The V and J genes are TRBV18 and TRBJ1-1, with D unclear. Trimming removed 3 bases at V and 0 bases at J, with 8 bases between. The CDR3 loop spans 14 amino acids. From germline, CDR1 is KGHSH and CDR2 LQKENI. The CDR3 nucleotides read TGTGCCAGCTCACCTGTGGGCGTGAACACTGAAGCTTTCTTT. Protein product: CASSPVGVNTEAFF.

The rearrangement joins TRBV30 to TRBJ2-7; TRBD2 matches at 9 bases. CDR3 length: 14 amino acids. The V gene's germline CDR1 is GTSNPN and CDR2 SVGIG (reference sequence). The junction had 6 bases not matched to a gene; V was cut back by 2 bases and J by 4 bases. CDR3 sequence reads: CAWSNSAGGYEQYF. The CDR3 DNA reads TGTGCCTGGAGTAACTCAGCGGGGGGATACGAGCAGTACTTC.

This chain joins TRBV19 and TRBJ1-1; the D gene is possibly TRBD1 (6 bases). Looked up from germline, CDR1 is LNHDA and CDR2 is SQIVND (reference sequence). The CDR3 spans 14 residues. Trimming shortened V by 5 bases and J by 0 bases, and 10 bases separated the two germline ends. Here the CDR3 reads CASSDGQLNTEAFF. The CDR3 bases are TGTGCCAGTAGTGATGGACAGCTGAACACTGAAGCTTTCTTT.

The chain couples TRBV19 to TRBJ2-2, with a tentative D call TRBD2 (5 bases). V shed 0 bases and J shed 5 bases, with 7 bases lying between them. This CDR3 contains 14 residues. Germline-derived CDR1 and CDR2 are LNHDA and SQIVND (reference sequence). The CDR3 reads CASSIDGSTGELFF. CDR3 bases: TGTGCCAGTAGTATAGATGGGAGTACCGGGGAGCTGTTTTTT.

The CDR3 is CASSTLSATNEKLFF. In DNA, the CDR3 is TGTGCCAGTAGTACCCTTAGTGCAACTAATGAAAAACTGTTTTTT. The chain uses TRBV19 and TRBJ1-4, with unresolved D. Trimming removed 4 bases at V and 0 bases at J, with 9 bases between. Per germline, CDR1 LNHDA and CDR2 SQIVND (reference sequence). There are 15 residues in the CDR3.